This T cell receptor (beta chain) was retrieved from a study of T-cell reconstitution after alpha-beta-depleted transplantation in children. Unique molecular identifiers tagged the TCRbeta library. TCRdb ran MiXCR on the PCR reads and lists one entry per CDR3 protein. The table records some 350,000 distinct CDR3 sequences, roughly 16% of them present only once. This CDR3 has 14 residues. The V gene end was trimmed by 3 bases and the J gene end by 6 bases; junction bases not matched to a gene: 3. Germline CDR1 is SGHRS and CDR2 is YFSETQ. V usage is TRBV5-1 and J usage is TRBJ2-3; 11 positions match TRBD1. The receptor's source is a male patient aged 2-15 years who had a stem cell transplant for acute lymphoblastic leukemia, so the T cells may come from the graft donor. The material was PBMCs, mostly from graft donor cells, obtained 360 days after TCRalphabeta/CD19-depleted stem cell transplant. The CDR3 spells CASSSGTGGDTQYF. The CDR3 nucleotides read TGCGCCAGCAGCTCCGGGACAGGGGGGGATACGCAGTATTTT.